The present entry profiles one T cell receptor (beta chain) with its context. This CDR3 region has 17 residues. V was clipped by 2 bases and J by 5 bases; unmatched bases: 7. Germline CDR1 LGHNA, CDR2 YNFKEQ. The data derive from a study of cytomegalovirus exposure and HLA in healthy donors. Researchers ran the PCR with 60 Vbeta and 13 Jbeta primers. The table came from immunoSEQ multiplex PCR; TCRdb's copy has only in-frame clones and leaves some out. The sample shows fewer than 250,000 clones, approximately 83% of them seen only once. The chain recombines TRBV4-2 with TRBJ1-3, with 12 nucleotides matching TRBD1. This receptor was obtained from a girl aged 5-17 years in good health and CMV-seronegative. Material for sequencing was PBMCs. CDR3 protein: CASSQTWDRGRRNTIYF. The CDR3 DNA reads as TGTGCCAGCAGCCAAACGTGGGACAGGGGGCGGCGAAACACCATATATTTT.